This is a list of T cell receptor beta chains from one sample in a study of monozygotic twins with inflammatory bowel disease. From the 5' RACE reads, TCRdb lists one entry per CDR3 protein and no DNA. The sample table sets out over 200,000 distinct CDR3 sequences. Sequenced sample: blood. These receptor sequences come from a human donor with ulcerative colitis or Crohn's disease, or a healthy co-twin of an affected twin (not recorded which). The CDR3 runs from the conserved cysteine through the conserved F or W.

V: TRBV7-2
J: TRBJ2-3
CDR3: CASSWGFGTSTDTQYF

V: TRBV12-3/TRBV12-4
J: TRBJ1-2
CDR3: CASSFTQGAGGYTF

V: TRBV29-1
J: TRBJ1-1
CDR3: CSVVRVGKTEAFF

V: TRBV20-1
J: TRBJ2-3
CDR3: CGVRKGRADTQYF

V: TRBV12-3/TRBV12-4
J: TRBJ2-3
CDR3: CASSLRGQGTPTDTQYF

V: TRBV20-1
J: TRBJ2-1
CDR3: CSARRLEGLNEQFF

V: TRBV4-1
J: TRBJ1-1
CDR3: CASSQELGTEAFF

V: TRBV27
J: TRBJ2-5
CDR3: CASSRSVGETQYF

V: TRBV20-1
J: TRBJ2-4
CDR3: CSARDLKNIQYF

V: TRBV5-1
J: TRBJ2-3
CDR3: CASTLRGPTDTQYF

V: TRBV14
J: TRBJ2-5
CDR3: CASSQDHGTQYF

V: TRBV29-1
J: TRBJ2-3
CDR3: CSVVPAGVRDTQYF

V: TRBV5-6
J: TRBJ2-1
CDR3: CASSLTSWDEQFF

V: TRBV6-1
J: TRBJ2-3
CDR3: CASIFRNSPRVDTQYF

V: TRBV4-1
J: TRBJ1-1
CDR3: CASSQGGTGDTEAFF

V: TRBV30
J: TRBJ1-1
CDR3: CAWGDGNTEAFF

V: TRBV5-1
J: TRBJ2-7
CDR3: CASSRPTGFEQYF

V: TRBV7-9
J: TRBJ1-1
CDR3: CASSPGWAMNTEAFF

V: TRBV7-9
J: TRBJ1-1
CDR3: CASSLGREAFF

V: TRBV6-1
J: TRBJ2-2
CDR3: CASSPQPVKSGSGELFF

V: TRBV19
J: TRBJ2-2
CDR3: CASSIWGEGTGELFF

V: TRBV12-3/TRBV12-4
J: TRBJ2-7
CDR3: CASGLQGNSYEQYF

V: TRBV3-1
J: TRBJ1-1
CDR3: CASSVSGQINTEAFF

V: TRBV7-2
J: TRBJ2-3
CDR3: CASSLGQISTDTQYF

V: TRBV19
J: TRBJ2-3
CDR3: CASSQSPDTQYF

V: TRBV24-1
J: TRBJ2-1
CDR3: CATSDLSAVSYNEQFF

V: TRBV20-1
J: TRBJ2-2
CDR3: CSATRSGELFF

V: TRBV7-8
J: TRBJ2-5
CDR3: CASSKNRDQETQYF

V: TRBV7-2
J: TRBJ2-2
CDR3: CASSRTGTTFTGELFF

V: TRBV7-2
J: TRBJ2-1
CDR3: CASSLGGQGANEQFF

V: TRBV4-3
J: TRBJ1-5
CDR3: CASSQGAGVGNQPQHF

V: TRBV5-5
J: TRBJ1-1
CDR3: CASSNRVINTEAFF

V: TRBV20-1
J: TRBJ1-2
CDR3: CSALGQSGYGYTF

V: TRBV12-3/TRBV12-4
J: TRBJ2-7
CDR3: CASSKLYEQYF

V: TRBV5-1
J: TRBJ1-1
CDR3: CASMRTGPNTEAFF

V: TRBV7-2
J: TRBJ2-3
CDR3: CASSSEYSTDTQYF

V: TRBV18
J: TRBJ2-3
CDR3: CASSPEWDTQYF

V: TRBV19
J: TRBJ2-5
CDR3: CAGRLAETQYF

V: TRBV6-1
J: TRBJ1-1
CDR3: CASRGSLGTEAFF

V: TRBV5-6
J: TRBJ2-7
CDR3: CASSSTGIYEQYF

V: TRBV14
J: TRBJ2-5
CDR3: CASRAGQRGTMETQYF

V: TRBV5-1
J: TRBJ2-5
CDR3: CASSFSGAITKETQYF

V: TRBV4-2
J: TRBJ2-6
CDR3: CASSQPREANVLTF

V: TRBV24-1
J: TRBJ2-3
CDR3: CATSDRGFTDTQYF

V: TRBV7-8
J: TRBJ2-3
CDR3: CASSLVHREENTQYF